These T cell receptor beta chains were read from a single sample in a study of blood T cell repertoires in COVID-19. The table came from immunoSEQ multiplex PCR; TCRdb's copy has only in-frame clones and leaves some out. The sample yields some 450,000 clones, 70% to 90% seen once. Input material: peripheral blood. Receptor source: a man aged 18-30 years with COVID-19, enrolled during active disease. Both conserved end residues are part of each CDR3. Some rows have no size entry. The others give once, few or many, or a class for an expanded clone.

clone size | CDR3 length | J gene | V gene | CDR3 protein
NA | 13 | TRBJ2-1 | TRBV2 | CASSGGLVNEQFF
NA | 15 | TRBJ2-2 | TRBV19 | CASSLQGINTGELFF
few | 18 | TRBJ2-3 | TRBV2 | CASRASSGGGASTDTQYF
NA | 16 | TRBJ1-2 | TRBV10-2 | CASSGGTVTFAGGYTF
NA | 17 | TRBJ1-2 | TRBV5-8 | CASSTHRGGGVRGGYTF
once | 15 | TRBJ2-7 | TRBV3-1/TRBV3-2 | CASSPGQQRSYEQYF
NA | 14 | TRBJ2-5 | TRBV27 | CASGFGGYQETQYF
NA | 14 | TRBJ1-2 | TRBV6-5 | CASTTGPPGKGYTF
NA | 16 | TRBJ2-1 | TRBV13 | CASTTGLAGSGNEQFF
NA | 13 | TRBJ1-2 | TRBV5-5 | CASSGGQGYGYTF
NA | 17 | TRBJ2-7 | TRBV23-1 | CASSLFGDRIVSYEQYF
NA | 17 | TRBJ2-2 | TRBV2 | CASSQDRLAGVFGELFF
once | 12 | TRBJ1-5 | TRBV7-2 | CASSLRQGTQHF
NA | 15 | TRBJ1-3 | TRBV15 | CATRVDRFSGNTIYF
NA | 16 | TRBJ1-2 | TRBV4-2 | CASSQLGGQGSGGYTF
few | 15 | TRBJ2-7 | TRBV4-2 | CASSQSSPPSYEQYF
NA | 13 | TRBJ1-3 | TRBV2 | CASTGFFGNTIYF
NA | 9 | TRBJ1-2 | TRBV19 | CAPSVGYTF
NA | 16 | TRBJ1-6 | TRBV9 | CASSAATGLKNSPLHF
NA | 14 | TRBJ1-1 | TRBV4-1 | CASSQDWGQPEAFF
NA | 15 | TRBJ2-1 | TRBV7-2 | CASSLTGVSYNEQFF
once | 15 | TRBJ2-5 | TRBV19 | CASRGQGGFWETQYF
NA | 12 | TRBJ2-1 | TRBV28 | CATFGGYNEQFF
NA | 16 | TRBJ2-3 | TRBV5-8 | CASSYGTSGSTDTQYF
NA | 16 | TRBJ2-5 | TRBV7-9 | CASSRVGLAGEETQYF
NA | 16 | TRBJ1-2 | TRBV5-6 | CASSFFWSGTVYGYTF
NA | 12 | TRBJ2-3 | TRBV19 | CASPRDRDTQYF
NA | 16 | TRBJ2-7 | TRBV5-5 | CASSLNAGKVLREQYF
NA | 14 | TRBJ1-4 | TRBV11-2 | CASSTGQGNEKLFF
once | 16 | TRBJ2-7 | TRBV5-1 | CASSSLKTGSSYEQYF
NA | 15 | TRBJ1-2 | TRBV2 | CASSYVTLQGYGYTF
NA | 14 | TRBJ1-6 | TRBV11-2 | CASSFSSYNSPLHF
NA | 17 | TRBJ1-5 | TRBV2 | CASSREGGLGSNQPQHF
NA | 15 | TRBJ2-7 | TRBV3-1/TRBV3-2 | CASSLGQVGRDEQYF
once | 13 | TRBJ2-3 | TRBV2 | CASSQGSTDTQYF
NA | 16 | TRBJ2-7 | TRBV11-2 | CASSPLAGYLIYEQYF
NA | 16 | TRBJ2-7 | TRBV7-9 | CASSLDVWRGLGEQYF
NA | 13 | TRBJ2-1 | TRBV4-1 | CASSHRTSSEQFF
NA | 17 | TRBJ2-5 | TRBV27 | CASSAQTSGIVQETQYF
once | 18 | TRBJ1-2 | TRBV6-2/TRBV6-3 | CASSYPGQGVGSNYGYTF
NA | 14 | TRBJ1-1 | TRBV24-1 | CATSDSTGNTEAFF
NA | 13 | TRBJ1-5 | TRBV19 | CASSTVQDQPQHF
once | 13 | TRBJ2-3 | TRBV12-3/TRBV12-4 | CASSFYRTDTQYF
NA | 14 | TRBJ2-5 | TRBV2 | CASSDSAGAETQYF
NA | 12 | TRBJ1-3 | TRBV24-1 | CATSISVHTIYF
NA | 14 | TRBJ1-2 | TRBV30 | CAWRRTGPNYGYTF
NA | 14 | TRBJ2-7 | TRBV4-2 | CASSDLTGSYEQYF
NA | 14 | TRBJ2-1 | TRBV7-9 | CASSLTTGVNEQFF
NA | 17 | TRBJ2-3 | TRBV3-1/TRBV3-2 | CASSQGGPSGSKDTQYF
once | 16 | TRBJ2-1 | TRBV24-1 | CATSVSRAGAYNEQFF
once | 14 | TRBJ2-5 | TRBV5-6 | CASSLDEEQETQYF